What follows are 8 T cell receptor beta chains derived from one specimen sequenced in a study of blood T cell repertoires in COVID-19. This table comes from immunoSEQ multiplex PCR, and its TCRdb copy is limited to in-frame clones, with some not included. The repertoire holds 150,000 or so clones, with roughly 88% as singletons. The sample consisted of peripheral blood. The receptors derive from a man between 60 and 75 years old who had recovered from COVID-19.

This chain connects TRBV27 to TRBJ2-2; unclear D gene. V dropped 6 bases and J dropped 1 base, with 18 bases sitting between them. Germline loops: CDR1 MNHEY, CDR2 SMNVEV (reference sequence). The CDR3 contains 17 residues. CDR3 protein: CASSDPSGQMNTGELFF. The CDR3 DNA is TGTGCCAGCAGCGACCCTTCAGGTCAAATGAACACCGGGGAGCTGTTTTTT.

The genes are TRBV19 and TRBJ2-5; 8 bases are shared with TRBD1. From germline, CDR1 is LNHDA and CDR2 SQIVND (reference sequence). The CDR3 extends over 14 amino acids. Trimming at V came to 10 bases and at J to 4 bases, leaving 11 bases not matched to a gene. The CDR3 protein is CATRGIQGGETQYF. DNA of the CDR3: TGTGCCACCCGGGGGATACAGGGGGGAGAGACCCAGTACTTC. Full variable domain (remainder filled in from reference TRBV19 and TRBJ2-5): DGGITQSPKYLFRKEGQNVTLSCEQNLNHDAMYWYRQDPGQGLRLIYYSQIVNDFQKGDIAEGYSVSREKKESFPLTVTSAQKNPTAFYLCATRGIQGGETQYFGPGTRLLVL.

V usage is TRBV4-1 and J usage is TRBJ1-2, with D possibly being TRBD1 (6 bases). V lost 2 bases and J lost 2, with 9 bases in between. CDR1 MGHRA and CDR2 YSYEKL come from the germline V gene. The CDR3 covers 14 residues. The CDR3: CASSQLTGNYGYTF. CDR3 nucleotide sequence: TGCGCCAGCAGCCAACTTACAGGGAACTATGGCTACACCTTC.

The V call is TRBV7-2, the J call TRBJ2-1, with D possibly TRBD2 on 6 matching bases. There are 13 residues in the CDR3. V dropped 2 bases and J dropped 8 bases, with 10 bases sitting between them. The germline gives CDR1 SGHTA, CDR2 FQGNSA. The CDR3 DNA is TGTGCCAGCAGCTTAACGACTAGTTATGAGCAGTTCTTC. Its protein is CASSLTTSYEQFF.

This clone was seen a few times. A read error may account for a junction end that differs from germline. V gene TRBV6-6 combines with J gene TRBJ1-6; no clear D gene. The V gene's germline CDR1 is MNHNY and CDR2 SVGAGI (reference sequence). There are 11 residues in the CDR3. The CDR3 is CASSYNPPLHF. The CDR3 DNA sequence: TGTGCCAGCAGTTATAATCCACCCCTCCACTTT.

This sequence joins TRBV5-4 and TRBJ2-3; D possibly corresponds to TRBD1 (6 bases). This CDR3 spans 16 amino acids. CDR1 is SGHNT and CDR2 is YYREEE in the germline V gene (reference sequence). With 0 bases removed from V and 0 bases from J, the gap between germline ends came to 11 bases. In nucleotides, the CDR3 is TGTGCCAGCAGCTTGGACGGACAGACTAGCACAGATACGCAGTATTTT. This translates into CASSLDGQTSTDTQYF.

Notes on this clone: The same CDR3 arises from other DNA sequences in this sample as well. The V gene is TRBV19, the J gene TRBJ1-1; TRBD1 is a possible D gene (6 bases). This CDR3 region has 14 residues. Trimming pared 5 bases from V and 0 bases from J, leaving 10 bases between. The germline V gene has CDR1 LNHDA and CDR2 SQIVND (reference sequence). CDR3 region: CASSSQGLNTEAFF. In nucleotides, the CDR3 is TGTGCCAGTAGTTCCCAGGGGCTGAACACTGAAGCTTTCTTT.

The chain carries TRBV2 and TRBJ1-2, with D hard to call. With 7 bases removed from V and 4 bases from J, the gap between germline ends came to 13 bases. Germline CDR1 and CDR2: SNHLY and FYNNEI. The CDR3 has 13 amino acids. The CDR3 loop reads CASILIGSYGYTF. CDR3 coding DNA: TGTGCCAGCATCCTAATCGGGTCCTATGGCTACACCTTC. Complete variable domain (other parts from reference TRBV2 and TRBJ1-2): EPEVTQTPSHQVTQMGQEVILRCVPISNHLYFYWYRQILGQKVEFLVSFYNNEISEKSEIFDDQFSVERPDGSNFTLKIRSTKLEDSAMYFCASILIGSYGYTFGSGTRLTVV.